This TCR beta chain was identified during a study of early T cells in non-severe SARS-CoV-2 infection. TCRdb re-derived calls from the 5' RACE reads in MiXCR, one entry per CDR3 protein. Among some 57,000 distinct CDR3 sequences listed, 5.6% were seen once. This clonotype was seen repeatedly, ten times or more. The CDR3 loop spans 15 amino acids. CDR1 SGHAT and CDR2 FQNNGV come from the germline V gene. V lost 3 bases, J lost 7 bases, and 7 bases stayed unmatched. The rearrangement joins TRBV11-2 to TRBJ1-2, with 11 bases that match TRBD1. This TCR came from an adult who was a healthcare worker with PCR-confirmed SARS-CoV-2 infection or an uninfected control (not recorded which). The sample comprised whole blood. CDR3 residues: CASSLGQGGSAGYTF. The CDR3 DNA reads TGTGCCAGCAGCTTGGGACAGGGGGGATCGGCTGGCTACACCTTC. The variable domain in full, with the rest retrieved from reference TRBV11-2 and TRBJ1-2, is EAGVAQSPRYKIIEKRQSVAFWCNPISGHATLYWYQQILGQGPKLLIQFQNNGVVDDSQLPKDRFSAERLKGVDSTLKIQPAKLEDSAVYLCASSLGQGGSAGYTFGSGTRLTVV.